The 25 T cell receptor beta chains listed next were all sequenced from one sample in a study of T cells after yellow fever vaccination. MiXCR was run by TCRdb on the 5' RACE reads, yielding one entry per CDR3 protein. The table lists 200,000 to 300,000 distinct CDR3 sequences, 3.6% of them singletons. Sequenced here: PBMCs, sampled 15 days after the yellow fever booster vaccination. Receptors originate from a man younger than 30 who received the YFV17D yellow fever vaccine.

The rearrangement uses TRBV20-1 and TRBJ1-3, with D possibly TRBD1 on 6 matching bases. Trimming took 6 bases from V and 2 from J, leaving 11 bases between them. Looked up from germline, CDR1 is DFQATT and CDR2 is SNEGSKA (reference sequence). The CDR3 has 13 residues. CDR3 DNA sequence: TGCAGTGCAAGGGAGGGGGCTGGAAACACCATATATTTT. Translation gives CSAREGAGNTIYF.

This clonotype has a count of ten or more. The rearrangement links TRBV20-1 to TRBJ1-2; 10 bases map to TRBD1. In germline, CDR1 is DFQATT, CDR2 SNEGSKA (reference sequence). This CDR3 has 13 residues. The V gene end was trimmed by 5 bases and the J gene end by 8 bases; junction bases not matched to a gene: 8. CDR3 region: CSAGKRTGGGYTF. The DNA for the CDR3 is TGCAGTGCTGGTAAAAGGACAGGGGGAGGCTACACCTTC.

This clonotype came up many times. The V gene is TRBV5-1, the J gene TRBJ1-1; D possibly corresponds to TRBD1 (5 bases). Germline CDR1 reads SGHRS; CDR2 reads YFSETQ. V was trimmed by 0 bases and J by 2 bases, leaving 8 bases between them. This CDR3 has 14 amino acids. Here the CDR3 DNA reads TGCGCCAGCAGCTTGGGACAGTACAACACTGAAGCTTTCTTT. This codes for CASSLGQYNTEAFF.

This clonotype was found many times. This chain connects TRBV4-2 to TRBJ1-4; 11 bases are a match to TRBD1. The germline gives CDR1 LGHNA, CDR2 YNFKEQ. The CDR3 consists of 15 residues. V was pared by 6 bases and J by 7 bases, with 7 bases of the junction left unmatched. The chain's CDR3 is CASSRAGTGGEKLFF. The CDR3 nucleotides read TGTGCCAGCAGTCGCGCCGGGACAGGGGGTGAAAAACTGTTTTTT.

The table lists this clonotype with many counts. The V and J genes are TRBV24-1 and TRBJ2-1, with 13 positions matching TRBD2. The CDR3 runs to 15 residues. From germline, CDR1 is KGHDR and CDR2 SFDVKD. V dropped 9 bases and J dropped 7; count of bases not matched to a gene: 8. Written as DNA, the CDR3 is TGTGCCACCGGGATACTAGCGGGGGGGGGAAATGAGCAGTTCTTC. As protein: CATGILAGGGNEQFF.

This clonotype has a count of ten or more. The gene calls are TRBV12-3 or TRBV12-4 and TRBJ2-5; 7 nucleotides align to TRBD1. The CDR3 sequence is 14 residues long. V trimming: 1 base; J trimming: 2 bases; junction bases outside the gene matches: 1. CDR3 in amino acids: CASSLEGAQETQYF. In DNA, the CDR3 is TGTGCCAGCAGTTTAGAGGGGGCACAAGAGACCCAGTACTTC.

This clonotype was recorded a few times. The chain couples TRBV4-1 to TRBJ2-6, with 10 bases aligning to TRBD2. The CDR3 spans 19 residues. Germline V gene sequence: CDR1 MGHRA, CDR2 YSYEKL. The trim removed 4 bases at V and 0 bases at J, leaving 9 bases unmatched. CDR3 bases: TGCGCCAGCAGCCGGAGCGGGGGGGTCACTTCCTCTGGGGCCAACGTCCTGACTTTC. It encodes CASSRSGGVTSSGANVLTF.

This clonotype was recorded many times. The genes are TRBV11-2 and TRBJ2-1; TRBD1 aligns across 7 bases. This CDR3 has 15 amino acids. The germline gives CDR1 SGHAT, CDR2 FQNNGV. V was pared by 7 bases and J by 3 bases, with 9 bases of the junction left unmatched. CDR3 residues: CASTNNRGYYNEQFF. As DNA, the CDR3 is TGTGCCAGCACGAATAACAGGGGATACTACAATGAGCAGTTCTTC. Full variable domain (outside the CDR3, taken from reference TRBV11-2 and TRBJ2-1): EAGVAQSPRYKIIEKRQSVAFWCNPISGHATLYWYQQILGQGPKLLIQFQNNGVVDDSQLPKDRFSAERLKGVDSTLKIQPAKLEDSAVYLCASTNNRGYYNEQFFGPGTRLTVL.

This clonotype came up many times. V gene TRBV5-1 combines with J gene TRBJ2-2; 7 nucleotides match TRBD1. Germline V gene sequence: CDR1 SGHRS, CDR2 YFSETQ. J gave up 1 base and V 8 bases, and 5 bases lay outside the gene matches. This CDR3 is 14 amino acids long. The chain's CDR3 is CASTGTENTGELFF. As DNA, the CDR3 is TGCGCCAGTACCGGGACAGAGAACACCGGGGAGCTGTTTTTT.

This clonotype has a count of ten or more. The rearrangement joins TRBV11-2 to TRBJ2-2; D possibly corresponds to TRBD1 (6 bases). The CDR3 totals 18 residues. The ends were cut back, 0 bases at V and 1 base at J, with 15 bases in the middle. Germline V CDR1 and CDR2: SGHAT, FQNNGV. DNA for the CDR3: TGTGCCAGCAGCTTAGATCACCAAAGGGACATGAACACCGGGGAGCTGTTTTTT. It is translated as CASSLDHQRDMNTGELFF.

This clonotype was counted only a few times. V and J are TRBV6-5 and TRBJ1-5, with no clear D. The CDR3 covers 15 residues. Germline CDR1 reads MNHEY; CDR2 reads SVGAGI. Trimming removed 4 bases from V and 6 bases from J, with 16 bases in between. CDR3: CASSSQSDGRQPQHF. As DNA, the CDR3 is TGTGCCAGCAGTTCCCAATCTGATGGGCGTCAGCCCCAGCATTTT.

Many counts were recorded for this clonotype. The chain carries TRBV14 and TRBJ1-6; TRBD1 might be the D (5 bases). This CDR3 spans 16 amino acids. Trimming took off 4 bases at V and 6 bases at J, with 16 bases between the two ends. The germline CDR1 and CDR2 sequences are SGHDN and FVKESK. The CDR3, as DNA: TGTGCCAGCAGCCGCGATTCGGGAAGGGGTAATTCACCCCTCCACTTT. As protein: CASSRDSGRGNSPLHF.

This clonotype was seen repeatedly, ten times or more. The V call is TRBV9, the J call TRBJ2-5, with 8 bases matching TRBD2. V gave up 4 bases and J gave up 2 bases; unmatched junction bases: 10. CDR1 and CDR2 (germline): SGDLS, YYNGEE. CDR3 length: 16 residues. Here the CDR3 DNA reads TGTGCCAGCAGCCCCCCTGATGAGCGGGGGCAAGAGACCCAGTACTTC. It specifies CASSPPDERGQETQYF.

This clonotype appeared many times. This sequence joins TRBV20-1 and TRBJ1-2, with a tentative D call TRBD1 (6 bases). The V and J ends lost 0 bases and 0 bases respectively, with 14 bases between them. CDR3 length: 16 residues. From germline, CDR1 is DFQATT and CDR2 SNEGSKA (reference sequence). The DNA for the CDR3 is TGCAGTGCTAGAGATGTGACAAAGGGGGCTAACTATGGCTACACCTTC. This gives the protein CSARDVTKGANYGYTF.

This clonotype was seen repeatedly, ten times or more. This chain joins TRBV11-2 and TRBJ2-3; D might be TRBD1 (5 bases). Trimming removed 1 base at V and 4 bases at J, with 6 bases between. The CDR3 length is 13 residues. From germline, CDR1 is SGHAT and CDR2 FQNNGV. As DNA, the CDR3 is TGTGCCAGCAGCTTAGTACAGGCAGATACGCAGTATTTT. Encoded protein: CASSLVQADTQYF. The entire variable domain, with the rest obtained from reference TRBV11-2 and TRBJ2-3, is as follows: EAGVAQSPRYKIIEKRQSVAFWCNPISGHATLYWYQQILGQGPKLLIQFQNNGVVDDSQLPKDRFSAERLKGVDSTLKIQPAKLEDSAVYLCASSLVQADTQYFGPGTRLTVL.

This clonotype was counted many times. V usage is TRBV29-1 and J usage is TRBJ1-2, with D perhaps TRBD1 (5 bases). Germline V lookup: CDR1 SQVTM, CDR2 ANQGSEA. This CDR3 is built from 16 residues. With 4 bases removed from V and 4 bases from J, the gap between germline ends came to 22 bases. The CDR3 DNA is TGCAGCGTTGGACGAATCAACCCCGGGGCCCTCTATGGCTACACCTTC. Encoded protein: CSVGRINPGALYGYTF. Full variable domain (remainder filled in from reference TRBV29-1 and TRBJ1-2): SAVISQKPSRDICQRGTSLTIQCQVDSQVTMMFWYRQQPGQSLTLIATANQGSEATYESGFVIDKFPISRPNLTFSTLTVSNMSPEDSSIYLCSVGRINPGALYGYTFGSGTRLTVV.

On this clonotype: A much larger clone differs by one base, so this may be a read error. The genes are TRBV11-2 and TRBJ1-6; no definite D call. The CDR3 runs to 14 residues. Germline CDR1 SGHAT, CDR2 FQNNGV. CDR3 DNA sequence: TGTGCCAGCAGCTTAGTTGCTCGAGATTCACCCATCCACTTT. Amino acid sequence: CASSLVARDSPIHF.

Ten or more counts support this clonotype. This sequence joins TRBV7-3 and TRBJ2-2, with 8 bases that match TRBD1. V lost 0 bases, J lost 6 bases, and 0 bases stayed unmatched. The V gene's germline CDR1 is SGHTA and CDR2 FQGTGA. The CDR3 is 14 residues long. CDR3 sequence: CASSLTGQAGELFF. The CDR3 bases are TGTGCCAGCAGCTTAACGGGACAGGCCGGGGAGCTGTTTTTT.

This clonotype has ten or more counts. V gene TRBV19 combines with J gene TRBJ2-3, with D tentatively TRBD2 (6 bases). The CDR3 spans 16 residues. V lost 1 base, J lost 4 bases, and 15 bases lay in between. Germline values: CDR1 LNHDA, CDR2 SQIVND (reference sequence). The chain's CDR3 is CASSIAEPSSADTQYF. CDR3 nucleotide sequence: TGTGCCAGTAGTATAGCAGAACCGTCTAGCGCAGATACGCAGTATTTT.

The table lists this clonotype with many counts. CDR3 nucleotide sequence: TGTGCCATCAGTCGGACTAGTCCCGGAGACAATGAGCAGTTCTTC. It is translated as CAISRTSPGDNEQFF. V and J are TRBV10-3 and TRBJ2-1, with 7 bases matching TRBD2. Trimming took 5 bases from V and 5 from J; bases not matched to a gene: 9. CDR3 length equals 15 residues. From germline, CDR1 is ENHRY and CDR2 SYGVKD.

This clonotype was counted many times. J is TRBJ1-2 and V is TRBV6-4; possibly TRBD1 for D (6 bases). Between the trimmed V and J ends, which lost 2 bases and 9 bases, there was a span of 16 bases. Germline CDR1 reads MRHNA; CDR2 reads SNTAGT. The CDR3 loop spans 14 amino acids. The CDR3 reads CASSDPDRRGSYTF. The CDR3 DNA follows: TGTGCCAGCAGTGACCCAGACAGGCGCGGGAGCTACACCTTC.

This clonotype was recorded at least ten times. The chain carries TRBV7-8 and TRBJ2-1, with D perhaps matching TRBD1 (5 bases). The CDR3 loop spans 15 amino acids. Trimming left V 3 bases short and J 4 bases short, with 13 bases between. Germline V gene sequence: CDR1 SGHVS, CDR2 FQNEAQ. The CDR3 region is CASSFGRVRYNEQFF. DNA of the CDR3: TGTGCCAGCAGCTTTGGCAGGGTCCGATACAATGAGCAGTTCTTC.

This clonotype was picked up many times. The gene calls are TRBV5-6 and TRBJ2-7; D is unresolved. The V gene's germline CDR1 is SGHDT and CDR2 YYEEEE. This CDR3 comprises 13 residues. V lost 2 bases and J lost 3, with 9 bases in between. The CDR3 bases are TGTGCCAGCAGCTTCCCGGACGGCTACGAGCAGTACGTC. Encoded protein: CASSFPDGYEQYV.

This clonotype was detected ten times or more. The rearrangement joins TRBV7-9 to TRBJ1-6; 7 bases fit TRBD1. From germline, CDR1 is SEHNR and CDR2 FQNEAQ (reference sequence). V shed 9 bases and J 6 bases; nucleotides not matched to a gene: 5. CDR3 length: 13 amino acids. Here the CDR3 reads CASPRDSNSPLHF. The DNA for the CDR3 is TGTGCCAGTCCCCGGGACAGTAATTCACCCCTCCACTTT.

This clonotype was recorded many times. The CDR3 DNA reads as TGCGCCAGCAGCTTCGGGACTAGCGGGGTGACCCAAGAGACCCAGTACTTC. It specifies CASSFGTSGVTQETQYF. The chain uses TRBV5-1 and TRBJ2-5, with 13 positions matching TRBD2. V lost 2 bases, J lost 1 base, and 5 bases stayed unmatched. The CDR3 is 17 amino acids. Germline CDR1 and CDR2: SGHRS and YFSETQ.